This note documents a single TCR beta chain sequence. Its antigen is not known. CDR3 length: 17 amino acids. Germline trimming cut 3 bases from V and 1 base from J; bases unmatched to any gene: 8. CDR1 SEHNR and CDR2 FQNEAQ come from the germline V gene (reference sequence). The PCR made use of 60 Vbeta and 13 Jbeta primers. Some clones are missing from TCRdb's copy, which holds only in-frame ones; the method was immunoSEQ multiplex PCR. The sample lists roughly 180,000 clones; 84% were seen once. These data come from a study of cytomegalovirus exposure and HLA in healthy donors. Study-level information: Clustering assigned roughly 81% of the roughly 400 genotyped donors to the Caucasian-associated ancestry cluster.

Findings and limits, study-wide: A later analysis linked some 17,000 TCR beta sequences to HLA alleles at 0.05 false discovery rate.

The TCR was taken from a boy aged 5 to 17 in good health and CMV-seronegative. The J gene is TRBJ2-1, the V gene TRBV7-9; 8 nucleotides align to TRBD2. Input material: PBMCs. The CDR3 spells CASSFSLAGGSYNEQFF. The CDR3 nucleotides are TGTGCCAGCAGCTTCAGTCTGGCGGGAGGTTCCTACAATGAGCAGTTCTTC.